Each of the 2 T cell receptor beta chains below was sequenced from the same sample in a study of beta chain features in type 1 diabetes. Study-wide findings and caveats: Among patients with Type 1 diabetes, TCRB CDR3s were moderately but significantly shorter in every one of the four CD4+ subsets.

These TCRs' antigens remain unknown. The entirety of the isolated RNA underwent reverse transcription, so expressed TCRB transcripts were sequenced. Here immunoSEQ multiplex PCR was the method, and the copy in TCRdb shows in-frame clones only, minus some. Among hundreds of thousands of clones listed, 14% were seen once. Material: naive CD4+ T cells from blood. These receptors came from a man aged 25-45 years with type 1 diabetes.

The V gene is TRBV9, the J gene TRBJ2-5, with D maybe TRBD2 (5 bases). Germline CDR1 is SGDLS and CDR2 is YYNGEE. V dropped 4 bases and J dropped 0 bases, with 10 bases sitting between them. This CDR3 spans 14 amino acids. The CDR3 loop reads CASSQLGYQETQYF. The CDR3 region has the DNA TGTGCCAGCAGCCAACTAGGCTACCAAGAGACCCAGTACTTC.

The rearrangement joins TRBV6-5 to TRBJ2-1, with 13 bases aligning to TRBD2. The CDR3 consists of 15 residues. Trimming at V came to 6 bases and at J to 9 bases, leaving 8 bases not matched to a gene. The germline gives CDR1 MNHEY, CDR2 SVGAGI. In DNA, the CDR3 is TGTGCCAGCAGCCAGGGGACTAGCGGGATTGGTGAGCAGTTCTTC. It translates to CASSQGTSGIGEQFF.